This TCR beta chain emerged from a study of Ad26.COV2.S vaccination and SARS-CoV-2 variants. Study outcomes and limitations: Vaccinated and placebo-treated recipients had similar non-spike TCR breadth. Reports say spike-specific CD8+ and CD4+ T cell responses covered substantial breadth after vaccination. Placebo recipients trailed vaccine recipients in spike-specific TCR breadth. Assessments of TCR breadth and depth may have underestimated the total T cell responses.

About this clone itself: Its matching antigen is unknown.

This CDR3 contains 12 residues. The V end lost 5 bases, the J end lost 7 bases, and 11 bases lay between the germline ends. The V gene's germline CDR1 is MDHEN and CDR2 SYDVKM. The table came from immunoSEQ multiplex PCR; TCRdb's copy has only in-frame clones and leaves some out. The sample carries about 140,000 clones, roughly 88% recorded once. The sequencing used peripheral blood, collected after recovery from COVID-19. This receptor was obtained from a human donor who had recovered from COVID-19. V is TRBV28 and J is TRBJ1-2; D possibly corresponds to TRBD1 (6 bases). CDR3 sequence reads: CASSAQGGGYTF. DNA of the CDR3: TGTGCCAGCAGTGCACAGGGTGGTGGCTACACCTTC.